This T cell receptor beta chain stems from a study of somatic mutations in cytotoxic T cells in rheumatoid arthritis. The study, taken as a whole, reports: Measurement of CD8+ T-cell clonality revealed no significant difference between rheumatoid arthritis patients and age-matched healthy controls.

Germline CDR1 MGHRA, CDR2 YSYEKL. This CDR3 has 14 residues. Note on this clone: The target antigen is unknown.

Data came from immunoSEQ multiplex PCR; TCRdb stores just in-frame clones and leaves some out. Among 17,000 or so clones listed, almost 85% were seen once. The sequenced sample consisted of CD8+ T cells sorted from blood. The receptor's source is an adult with rheumatoid arthritis. The chain employs TRBV4-1 and TRBJ2-5, with D perhaps TRBD2 (5 bases). The J call is uncertain, as TRBJ2-7 better fits the DNA end. As DNA, the CDR3 is TGCGCCAGCAGCCAAGTCGGGGATGCCTACGAGCAGTACTTC. Amino acids: CASSQVGDAYEQYF.